This TCR beta chain emerged from a study of cytomegalovirus exposure and HLA in healthy donors. Vbeta (60) and Jbeta (13) primers were used in the PCR. Some clones are missing from TCRdb's copy, which holds only in-frame ones; the method was immunoSEQ multiplex PCR. The data show fewer than 120,000 clones, around 88% seen once. Germline CDR1 is SNHLY and CDR2 is FYNNEI. The trim removed 8 bases at V and 5 bases at J, leaving 12 bases unmatched. The CDR3 sequence is 15 residues long. The sample consisted of PBMCs. The TCR was taken from a man between 35 and 55 years old in good health and CMV-seronegative. The chain recombines TRBV2 with TRBJ2-5, with 9 bases identical to TRBD2. The CDR3: CASRMERGAGETQYF. The CDR3 region has the DNA TGTGCCAGCCGGATGGAGCGGGGGGCGGGGGAGACCCAGTACTTC. Variable domain in full (rest from reference TRBV2 and TRBJ2-5): EPEVTQTPSHQVTQMGQEVILRCVPISNHLYFYWYRQILGQKVEFLVSFYNNEISEKSEIFDDQFSVERPDGSNFTLKIRSTKLEDSAMYFCASRMERGAGETQYFGPGTRLLVL.